The clone carrying this T cell receptor (beta chain) has a handful of counts. No antigen is known for it. Generated by immunoSEQ multiplex PCR, the TCRdb table keeps only in-frame clones and is missing some. The table lists around 40,000 clones, about two thirds of them singletons. This record comes from a study of vaccination effects on CD4 cells after COVID-19. At the end of less than 12 days of culture, CD4+ T cells were isolated. Vaccinees lacked prior SARS-CoV-2 infection and tested negative for nucleocapsid antibodies. V lost 2 bases, J lost 2 bases, and 11 bases lay in between. Germline V gives CDR1 ENHRY, CDR2 SYGVKD. The CDR3 has 15 amino acids.

The rearrangement joins TRBV10-3 to TRBJ2-3; D is ambiguous. The source was CD4+ T cells from PBMCs cultured without peptide, collected before COVID-19 vaccination. The source is a human donor who received a COVID-19 vaccine. CDR3 coding DNA: TGTGCCATCAGTGAGCCATTTCTAGACACAGATACGCAGTATTTT. It codes for CAISEPFLDTDTQYF.